The entry below gives a single TCR beta chain sequence along with its context. What it binds is not known. This sample stems from a study of cytomegalovirus exposure and HLA in healthy donors. Whole-study findings and limits: A later examination showed that TCR association rates differed by HLA locus, with DRB1 most and HLA-C fewest.

The germline V and J ends were trimmed by 6 bases and 2 bases, with 10 bases remaining between them. This CDR3 is built from 14 residues. CDR1 and CDR2 from the germline V gene are KGHSH and LQKENI. PCR was performed using 60 Vbeta and 13 Jbeta primers. Assay: immunoSEQ multiplex PCR; the TCRdb copy retains only in-frame clones and omits some. This table holds some 150,000 clones, about four fifths found once. The TCR was taken from a man between 50 and 59 years old in good health and CMV-seropositive. Sequencing was done on a sample of PBMCs. The chain joins TRBV18 to TRBJ2-2; D not resolved. CDR3: CASSLSRNTGELFF. In DNA, the CDR3 is TGTGCCAGCTCGCTTAGCAGAAACACCGGGGAGCTGTTTTTT.